The sequence of this T cell receptor (beta chain) was determined in a study of CD8+ T cells in alopecia areata. Sequencing templates came from extracted RNA that was reverse transcribed into cDNA. Clones were sequenced by immunoSEQ multiplex PCR, and TCRdb holds only the in-frame ones, with some missing. The sample has 40,000 to 45,000 clones, 92% seen once. As for treatment: oral pan-JAK inhibitor, 5-10 mg twice daily. Individuals with alopecia areata gave both lesional scalp punch biopsies and peripheral blood for collection. After removal of 3 bases from V and 0 bases from J, the junction contained 4 bases not matched to a gene. CDR1 and CDR2 (germline): GTSNPN, SVGIG (reference sequence). The CDR3 contains 14 residues.

The sample here was CD8+ T cells sorted from blood, taken at week 24, from a patient treated with tofacitinib. The sequence came from a human donor with alopecia areata. V and J are TRBV30 and TRBJ2-7, with 8 bases matching TRBD1. This chain's CDR3 is CAWSAGTGSYEQYF. DNA of the CDR3: TGTGCCTGGAGCGCGGGGACAGGCTCCTACGAGCAGTACTTC.